The 14 T cell receptor beta chains listed next were all sequenced from one sample in a study of blood T cell repertoires in COVID-19. Repertoires were generated with immunoSEQ multiplex PCR, while TCRdb's copy carries only in-frame clones and drops some. The sample yields 200,000 to 250,000 clones, about 88% seen once. The material sequenced was peripheral blood. These receptors were obtained from a woman between 45 and 65 years old with COVID-19, enrolled during active disease.

The J gene is TRBJ1-5, the V gene TRBV15; no firm D call. This CDR3 region has 18 residues. Germline V CDR1 and CDR2: LNHNV, YYDKDF (reference sequence). V was cut by 5 bases and J by 0 bases, with 20 bases left in between. This chain's CDR3 is CATSHGVGLPYSNQPQHF. The CDR3 bases are TGTGCCACCAGCCACGGGGTAGGCCTCCCTTATAGCAATCAGCCCCAGCATTTT. Looking up the rest from reference TRBV15 and TRBJ1-5 gives the full variable domain: DAMVIQNPRYQVTQFGKPVTLSCSQTLNHNVMYWYQQKSSQAPKLLFHYYDKDFNNEADTPDNFQSRRPNTSFCFLDIRSPGLGDTAMYLCATSHGVGLPYSNQPQHFGDGTRLSIL.

The V gene is TRBV19, the J gene TRBJ2-2; a weak D match, TRBD2 (6 bases). Trimming cost V 6 bases and J 3 bases, with 11 bases left between them. Germline CDR1 LNHDA, CDR2 SQIVND (reference sequence). CDR3 length equals 14 residues. The DNA of the CDR3 is TGTGCCAGTAGAGGAGCGGGCTACACCGGGGAGCTGTTTTTT. Its protein is CASRGAGYTGELFF.

This clone was seen a handful of times. The chain uses TRBV6-2 or TRBV6-3 and TRBJ2-1; a possible D gene is TRBD1 (6 bases). Germline CDR1 is MNHEY and CDR2 is SVGEGT. Trimming stripped 6 bases from V and 8 bases from J, with 14 bases between. The CDR3 is 13 amino acids. The CDR3 nucleotides read TGTGCCAGCAGCCAGGGGTCAAACTATGAGCAGTTCTTC. The encoded protein is CASSQGSNYEQFF.

V gene TRBV13 combines with J gene TRBJ2-1; TRBD2 matches 8 bases. This CDR3 is built from 13 residues. The germline V gene has CDR1 PRHDT and CDR2 FYEKMQ (reference sequence). V gave up 0 bases and J gave up 16 bases; unmatched junction bases: 8. This CDR3 reads CASSLGTLAGKFF. The CDR3 coding sequence is TGTGCCAGCAGCTTAGGCACTCTAGCGGGTAAATTCTTC. The entire variable domain, with the rest obtained from reference TRBV13 and TRBJ2-1, is as follows: AAGVIQSPRHLIKEKRETATLKCYPIPRHDTVYWYQQGPGQDPQFLISFYEKMQSDKGSIPDRFSAQQFSDYHSELNMSSLELGDSALYFCASSLGTLAGKFFGPGTRLTVL.

The chain links TRBV10-3 to TRBJ2-3; 10 bases align to TRBD2. Germline trimming cut 0 bases from V and 1 base from J; bases unmatched to any gene: 4. The CDR3 runs to 17 residues. Germline-derived CDR1 and CDR2 are ENHRY and SYGVKD. In DNA, the CDR3 is TGTGCCATCAGTGAGTCTGGGCTAGCGGGGGGCACAGATACGCAGTATTTT. It yields the protein CAISESGLAGGTDTQYF.

A few counts support this clone. The chain has TRBV28 and TRBJ1-5; D unresolved. V was clipped by 10 bases and J by 4 bases, with 14 bases between them. This CDR3 region has 13 residues. Germline CDR1 and CDR2: MDHEN and SYDVKM. CDR3 in DNA: TGTGCCACCTACCTTAACCGGAATCAGCCCCAGCATTTT. Protein product: CATYLNRNQPQHF.

This rearrangement joins TRBV28 to TRBJ1-2; 10 bases match TRBD1. V shed 3 bases and J 5 bases; nucleotides not matched to a gene: 9. This CDR3 region has 16 residues. Germline V lookup: CDR1 MDHEN, CDR2 SYDVKM. The CDR3 DNA reads as TGTGCCAGCAGTTTTGAAAGGGACAGGGGAATTTATGGCTACACCTTC. It yields the protein CASSFERDRGIYGYTF.

The chain links TRBV7-3 to TRBJ1-6; 7 bases line up with TRBD1. V gave up 4 bases and J gave up 9 bases; unmatched junction bases: 12. The germline V gene has CDR1 SGHTA and CDR2 FQGTGA. CDR3 length: 16 amino acids. CDR3 nucleotide sequence: TGTGCCAGCAGCTCCGTTGGGCAGGGGGAGTCTTCACCCCTCCACTTT. Amino acids: CASSSVGQGESSPLHF.

The V and J genes are TRBV10-3 and TRBJ1-1; 8 bases agree with TRBD1. Unmatched junction bases numbered 1, after V lost 3 bases and J lost 1 base. CDR3 length: 14 amino acids. Per the germline V gene, CDR1 is ENHRY and CDR2 is SYGVKD. The CDR3 region has the DNA TGTGCCATCAGTGACGGGACAGGGAACACTGAAGCTTTCTTT. It encodes CAISDGTGNTEAFF.

The J gene is TRBJ2-3, the V gene TRBV7-3; TRBD2 matches at 12 bases. V lost 2 bases, J lost 6 bases, and 6 bases stayed unmatched. The CDR3 spans 16 residues. Germline lookup yields CDR1 SGHTA and CDR2 FQGTGA. The CDR3 here is CASSLGTSGPRDTQYF. The CDR3 bases are TGTGCCAGCAGCTTAGGGACTAGCGGGCCGCGGGATACGCAGTATTTT.

The genes are TRBV4-1 and TRBJ2-1; 11 bases line up with TRBD1. J gave up 15 bases and V 3 bases, and 7 bases lay outside the gene matches. The CDR3 runs to 13 residues. Germline V gene data show CDR1 as MGHRA and CDR2 as YSYEKL. The chain's CDR3 is CASSHPDRGRLFF. CDR3 DNA sequence: TGCGCCAGCAGCCACCCGGACAGGGGGCGTCTGTTCTTC.

This chain uses TRBV27 with TRBJ1-2, with D perhaps TRBD1 (5 bases). This CDR3 is built from 14 residues. V was trimmed by 0 bases and J by 2 bases, leaving 7 bases between them. Germline CDR1 reads MNHEY; CDR2 reads SMNVEV (reference sequence). The CDR3 region is CASSLSKGNYGYTF. The CDR3 coding sequence is TGTGCCAGCAGTTTATCGAAGGGGAACTATGGCTACACCTTC.

This chain connects TRBV7-8 to TRBJ1-1; 8 nucleotides line up with TRBD1. The CDR3 loop spans 16 amino acids. Trimming cost V 5 bases and J 2 bases; bases outside gene matches: 10. Germline V gene lookup returns CDR1 SGHVS and CDR2 FQNEAQ. This chain's CDR3 is CASSRTPGGFNTEAFF. CDR3 bases: TGTGCCAGCAGCAGAACCCCAGGGGGCTTTAACACTGAAGCTTTCTTT. Looking up the rest from reference TRBV7-8 and TRBJ1-1 gives the full variable domain: GAGVSQSPRYKVAKRGQDVALRCDPISGHVSLFWYQQALGQGPEFLTYFQNEAQLDKSGLPSDRFFAERPEGSVSTLKIQRTQQEDSAVYLCASSRTPGGFNTEAFFGQGTRLTVV.

This clone was seen a few times. The rearrangement uses TRBV7-2 and TRBJ1-5, with a tentative D call TRBD1 (6 bases). Trimming cost V 9 bases and J 5 bases, with 11 bases left between them. CDR1 is SGHTA, CDR2 FQGNSA, per germline. This CDR3 has 12 residues. The CDR3 protein is CASNRDYQPQHF. The CDR3 DNA sequence: TGTGCCAGTAACAGGGATTATCAGCCCCAGCATTTT.